What follows are 5 T cell receptor beta chains derived from one specimen sequenced in a study of read filtering for tumor transcriptome and immune sequencing. This library used about 400 ng RNA and molecular barcoded adaptors spanning alpha/delta and beta/gamma chains. Using its own MiXCR run on the reads, TCRdb lists one record per CDR3 protein. The sample has fewer than 150,000 distinct CDR3 sequences; 10% to 15% are singletons. Material for sequencing was a population of CD138-negative cells sorted from bone marrow. These TCRs come from a donor at least 40 years old with multiple myeloma.

This clonotype was seen at least ten times. The chain combines TRBV7-2 with TRBJ2-1, with unresolved D. The CDR3 loop spans 14 amino acids. The germline gives CDR1 SGHTA, CDR2 FQGNSA. Between the trimmed V and J ends, which lost 4 bases and 5 bases, there was a span of 12 bases. The CDR3 sequence: CASSWRGDNNEQFF. CDR3 DNA: TGTGCCAGCAGCTGGCGAGGCGACAACAATGAGCAGTTCTTC.

The J gene is TRBJ2-1, the V gene TRBV6-4, with a weak D call TRBD1 (7 bases). Germline lookup yields CDR1 MRHNA and CDR2 SNTAGT. CDR3 length equals 16 residues. V was shortened by 0 bases and J by 2 bases, with 11 bases between the two germline ends. The CDR3 is CASSDSSRGAYNEQFF. The CDR3 DNA reads as TGTGCCAGCAGTGACTCGAGCAGGGGGGCCTACAATGAGCAGTTCTTC.

At least ten counts were recorded for this clonotype. This sequence joins TRBV5-1 and TRBJ2-1, with 7 bases lining up with TRBD2. This CDR3 has 15 amino acids. With V trimmed by 0 bases and J by 10 bases, 10 bases remained unmatched. Germline assignment: CDR1 SGHRS and CDR2 YFSETQ. The CDR3 loop reads CASSLALREEGEQFF. In nucleotides, the CDR3 is TGCGCCAGCAGCTTGGCCCTCCGGGAGGAGGGAGAGCAGTTCTTC.

This chain uses TRBV19 with TRBJ2-2; 7 positions agree with TRBD1. Trimming took 6 bases from V and 2 from J; bases not matched to a gene: 9. The V gene's germline CDR1 is LNHDA and CDR2 SQIVND (reference sequence). The CDR3 is made up of 16 amino acids. CDR3 in amino acids: CASRNTGTANTGELFF. As DNA, the CDR3 is TGTGCCAGTAGGAATACCGGGACAGCTAACACCGGGGAGCTGTTTTTT. The full variable domain, completed using reference TRBV19 and TRBJ2-2, is DGGITQSPKYLFRKEGQNVTLSCEQNLNHDAMYWYRQDPGQGLRLIYYSQIVNDFQKGDIAEGYSVSREKKESFPLTVTSAQKNPTAFYLCASRNTGTANTGELFFGEGSRLTVL.

This clonotype was seen many times. The chain carries TRBV12-3 or TRBV12-4 and TRBJ1-2; D is perhaps TRBD1 (5 bases). The CDR3 spans 13 residues. Trimming pared 5 bases from V and 2 bases from J, leaving 9 bases between. The CDR3 protein is CASSRTRNYGYTF. The CDR3 coding sequence is TGTGCCAGCAGTAGGACACGGAACTATGGCTACACCTTC.